This record covers a single TCR beta chain. The data belong to a study of blood T cell repertoires in COVID-19. Study information: T cells, B-cell-depleted T cells, or PBMCs provided the cDNA or gDNA that served as material.

Germline V CDR1 and CDR2: LNHDA, SQIVND (reference sequence). V lost 5 bases to trimming and J lost 6 bases, with 17 bases between them. This CDR3 is 15 amino acids long. Libraries were prepared by immunoSEQ multiplex PCR; TCRdb keeps only in-frame clonotypes and omits some of them. In the table there are a few hundred thousand clones, approximately 83% of which are singletons. The chain recombines TRBV19 with TRBJ1-5; TRBD1 is a possible D gene (6 bases). The material sequenced was peripheral blood. The TCR sequence derives from a woman aged 70-85 years with acute or convalescent COVID-19. DNA of the CDR3: TGTGCCAGTAGTTCCGAGGGGGGGATCACTCAGCCCCAGCATTTT. It is translated as CASSSEGGITQPQHF.